This T cell receptor beta chain was documented in a study of blood T cell repertoires in COVID-19. This clone was found once. One end of the junction fails to match germline, which may point to a read error. Profiling relied on immunoSEQ multiplex PCR, and the TCRdb table lists in-frame clones only, not all of them. The data show some 300,000 clones, over 85% seen once. Germline CDR1 reads MNHEY; CDR2 reads SVGAGI. The CDR3 covers 12 residues. The sequence derives from a woman in her 30s who had recovered from COVID-19. Specimen: PBMCs or T cells enriched from blood (not recorded which). The rearrangement joins TRBV6-5 to TRBJ1-1; 7 nucleotides match TRBD1. The CDR3 sequence: CASTPPEDRRLF. DNA for the CDR3: TGTGCCAGCACCCCCCCCGAGGACAGGCGACTCTTT.